This T cell receptor beta chain was observed in a study of cytomegalovirus exposure and HLA in healthy donors (TCRdb year 2017). For context, the study as a whole: According to an earlier analysis of a few hundred of the donors, about 179 million T cells yielded some 120 million unique TCR beta sequences and approximately 280 Gb of sequence data. An early release that covered about 640 HLA-typed donors contained about 300 gigabases of sequencing data and around 80 million unique TCR sequences. The genetic ancestry cluster associated with self-reported Caucasian donors included roughly four fifths of the roughly 380 genotyped donors. The study aimed to test whether signatures of past pathogen exposure could be identified by cataloging public T cell receptors. The study used immunosequencing to profile the T cell repertoires of more than 650 subjects and linked those repertoires to cytomegalovirus serostatus. Besides the first cohort of around 700 subjects, a separate validation cohort made up of roughly 120 different subjects was used. To predict cytomegalovirus infection status, the study brought together high-throughput TCR immunosequencing, statistical association of individual TCRs with disease status, and machine learning. In a later analysis, previously published TCR beta repertoires from some 640 donors were re-analyzed and high-resolution HLA genotyping was added so that TCR occurrence patterns could be studied. The later analysis used no new phenotypic data to find candidate immune exposures, relying instead on TCR beta sequences and their occurrence across donors. An earlier analysis of 587 of the donors used high-throughput TCR beta sequencing to judge whether each TCR beta V gene segment behaved as functional or pseudogenic. Donor age, sex, ethnicity and CMV serostatus were collected together with the repertoire data. Genome-wide SNP genotypes for about 65% of the 666 donors were used in a later genetic analysis, which treated that subset as a discovery cohort. Every repertoire in the discovery cohort had been generated on one and the same sequencing platform. HLA typing included class I and class II loci at four-digit resolution. Typing coverage varied by locus: roughly 629-630 donors for A, B, C, DRB1 and DQB1; about 520 for DQA1; around 610 for DPA1; 400 to 480 for DPB1. Roughly 5 DR-DQ haplotypes were treated as single units for association and clustering because of strong linkage in the cohort. Across approximately 400 genotyped donors of the cohort, an average of about 250,000 unique TCR beta nucleotide sequences per donor were sequenced, and approximately 17% of those sequences were non-productive.

The CDR3 sequence holds 13 residues, the cysteine and phenylalanine included. Just CDR3 DNA is preserved here, 39 bases in frame from base 1. Looking up the germline V gene yields CDR1 SQVTM and CDR2 ANQGSEA. The germline V and J ends show losses of 7 bases and 6 bases respectively, and no gene match explains 11 bases of the junction. Library prep was done by the immunoSEQ multiplex PCR assay. The multiplex PCR relied on a mix of 60 forward primers for TCR Vbeta segments and 13 reverse primers for TCR Jbeta segments. A multiplex PCR assay on genomic DNA amplified the CDR3 region of rearranged TCR beta genes. The amplified TCR beta libraries were sequenced on the Illumina HiSeq System as 87-base-pair reads. Processing in the source paper ran as follows. In a later analysis, tens of millions of unique TCR beta chains were counted across the approximately 620 repertoires, and about 9.9 million of these chains were shared by at least two donors. To remove PCR and sequencing errors, raw reads were error-corrected and collapsed into unique sequences using a nearest-neighbor algorithm that merged closely related sequences. V, D and J gene segments were assigned by aligning CDR3 sequences to IMGT reference sequences. Each retained sequence needed at least a six-nucleotide match to both a V gene segment and a J gene segment. Rearrangements were classified as productive when the CDR3 lacked stop codons and remained in frame with V and J, and all other rearrangements were classified as non-productive. Following IMGT convention, CDR3 was defined as the stretch from the second conserved V-encoded cysteine up to the conserved J-encoded phenylalanine. The earlier analysis of 450 to 750 of the donors excluded any sequence lacking an unambiguous match to a single V gene segment. An earlier analysis of 587 of the donors called V segments functional above 56.7% productive rearrangements and segregating when the between-donor standard deviation exceeded 5%. A statistical classification framework was developed to diagnose cytomegalovirus status using the catalog of TCR beta chain sequences. In a later analysis, TCR nucleotide sequences were compared against IMGT/GENE-DB human TR gene sequences so that V and J genes could be assigned. In a later analysis, CDR3 sequences and most-parsimonious VDJ recombination scenarios were assigned using the TCRdist pipeline. In a later analysis, each TCR beta chain was defined by its CDR3 amino acid sequence together with its V-gene family, and reads without a unique V-gene family were excluded. A later analysis removed over 500 highly shared, low-generation-probability nucleotide sequences to deal with suspected cross-contamination and a sequencing artifact. In a later analysis, a clonal expansion index was calculated for each public chain from normalized within-repertoire ranks of inferred template counts. In a later analysis, generation probabilities were computed with a VDJ recombination model fitted to out-of-frame rearrangements, and the resulting probabilities were checked against IGoR. In a later analysis, TCR-TCR, TCR-HLA and TCR-CMV co-occurrence was scored with hypergeometric tests, and a repertoire-size bias correction was applied to TCR pairs. A later analysis estimated false discovery rates by permuting HLA or CMV assignments 20 times. A later analysis grouped co-occurring TCRs with DBSCAN, adding TCRdist sequence similarity when clustering within HLA-allele-positive subsets. Repertoires with fewer than 30,000 or more than 120,000 public chains were left out of co-occurrence clustering, as were four to six repertoires with anomalous nucleotide sharing. The immuneACCESS repertoire file appears here via TCRdb, limited to in-frame rearrangements. These files lack a portion of the clones; in checked studies, under half of the deficit traces to unresolved V genes, and the cause of the others is not known. V, J and clone size are taken as reported in that table, and D and trimming were inferred from the DNA itself. In this sample the table shows under 200,000 clones, approximately 80% of which occur a single time. 1.9% of the sample rests with the top ten.

Broad study findings and their caveats: The classifier was reported to diagnose cytomegalovirus status with high specificity and sensitivity in both the original cohort and the validation cohort. Assigning TCR associations to individual alleles was difficult when HLA alleles, especially DR and DQ, strongly co-occurred. Because HLA typing was unavailable for some donors at each locus, only the typed subset was used in association tests. The presence/absence analyses assumed that sequencing depth was roughly uniform across donors, and that assumption may not be true. According to a later analysis, most CMV-associated TCR beta chains appeared to be HLA-restricted, and the HLA associations seemed to be driven largely by CMV exposure. A further reported finding was that TCR beta sequences accurately predicted the HLA-A and HLA-B alleles for most subjects in the first cohort. The study gave a list of 150 to 200 TCR beta chains associated with cytomegalovirus. In a later analysis, TCR association rates were found to vary across HLA loci, with the most associated TCRs seen for DRB1 alleles and the fewest for HLA-C alleles. The only immune exposure information available for the cohort was CMV serostatus. In vitro tests confirmed that a few of the cytomegalovirus-associated TCR beta chains recognize cytomegalovirus antigens. The cohort was sequenced for TCR beta chains only, and without alpha or paired-chain data the features that could be detected were limited. According to the authors, the approach could potentially be generalized to other disease states and immunological phenotypes. In a later analysis, several top co-occurrence clusters were reported to appear linked to parvovirus B19, influenza, CMV and Epstein-Barr virus. Specific HLA alleles were associated with 16,951 TCR beta sequences at a false discovery rate of 0.05 in a later analysis. In a later analysis, HLA-associated TCR beta chains were found to be more clonally expanded and to have lower generation probabilities than equally common non-associated chains. The earlier analysis of nearly 600 of the donors excluded roughly 17 rarely observed V segments, including chromosome 9 orphons, because counts were too low. Some IMGT-functional V segments, including TRBV6-2 and TRBV6-3, could not be told apart with the 87-base-pair reads, so those segments were excluded. Across donors, most TCR sequences were observed very rarely, whereas some public TCRs were present in many individuals. An association between a missense DCLRE1C variant and V-gene and J-gene trimming of TCR beta chains was found in a later genetic analysis and replicated in an independent cohort. The sequencing pipeline was judged likely to have produced a cluster of highly shared sequence variants as a technical artifact. In a later genetic analysis, fewer N-insertions in productive TCRs were reported among donors in an Asian-associated ancestry cluster than the roughly 700-donor mean. An earlier analysis of several hundred of the donors showed that most TCR beta V segments appeared in productive rearrangements either about 90% or about 30% of the time, which broadly matched IMGT annotations. Correlated functional status among segregating V segments might reflect linkage disequilibrium, but an unknown experimental factor could not be ruled out.

The cohort consisted of 600 or so healthy bone marrow donors. Cohort members were all nominally healthy when sampled, although unrecorded immune exposures were likely present. The donor tested CMV seronegative and was one of the 352 seronegative cohort members. A peripheral blood sample was provided by each donor, and peripheral blood mononuclear cells were used for TCR beta sequencing. Genomic DNA extraction from the blood cell samples was performed with the Qiagen DNeasy Blood Extraction Kit. As regards this clone: Its antigen is still unknown. The record has no base qualities; no much larger clone is one base away.

The chain uses TRBV29-1 and TRBJ2-7; a stretch of 8 junction bases matches TRBD1. The TCR comes from a young man in good health and CMV-seronegative. The sequenced sample consisted of PBMCs. CDR3 loop: CSARTGRNFEQYF. The bases are TGCAGCGCTCGGACAGGGAGAAATTTCGAGCAGTACTTC.